This passage covers 29 T cell receptor beta chains from one sample sequenced in a study of blood T cells in healthy people across ages. A J-beta primer mix and a sample-barcoded 5' primer were used in a second PCR of about 6 to 12 cycles. TCRdb reprocessed the 5' RACE reads with MiXCR, giving one entry per CDR3 protein. Among about a million distinct CDR3 sequences listed, around two fifths were seen once. Sequencing input: blood. The receptors were sampled from a man aged 18 to 35 in good health.

About this clonotype: A clone one base away is much larger, so this may be a read error. The chain recombines TRBV5-1 with TRBJ1-1; tentatively, D is TRBD1 (6 bases). Germline V CDR1 and CDR2: SGHRS, YFSETQ. This CDR3 spans 12 amino acids. The CDR3 region has the DNA TGCTCCAGCAGCTATGGACAGTCTGAAGCTTTCTTT. Encoded protein: CSSSYGQSEAFF. Using reference TRBV5-1 and TRBJ1-1 for the parts outside the CDR3, the full variable domain is KAGVTQTPRYLIKTRGQQVTLSCSPISGHRSVSWYQQTPGQGLQFLFEYFSETQRNKGNFPGRFSGRQFSNSRSEMNVSTLELGDSALYLCSSSYGQSEAFFGQGTRLTVV.

The chain uses TRBV10-3 and TRBJ2-6; TRBD1 is a possible D gene (6 bases). Germline CDR1 and CDR2: ENHRY and SYGVKD. Trimming removed 6 bases at V and 0 bases at J, with 18 bases between. The CDR3 runs 18 residues. The CDR3 DNA sequence: TGTGCCATCAGGTCTTTAAGGACAGTAGACTCTGGGGCCAACGTCCTGACTTTC. Translated, it gives CAIRSLRTVDSGANVLTF.

The J gene is TRBJ2-3, the V gene TRBV7-9, with 7 bases matching TRBD2. Germline CDR1 SEHNR, CDR2 FQNEAQ (reference sequence). V lost 1 base, J lost 2 bases, and 9 bases stayed unmatched. The CDR3 totals 17 residues. CDR3 loop: CASSLVMAGVPTDTQYF. CDR3 DNA: TGTGCCAGCAGCTTAGTTATGGCGGGGGTGCCCACAGATACGCAGTATTTT. The full variable domain, its missing parts supplied by reference TRBV7-9 and TRBJ2-3, is DTGVSQNPRHKITKRGQNVTFRCDPISEHNRLYWYRQTLGQGPEFLTYFQNEAQLEKSRLLSDRFSAERPKGSFSTLEIQRTEQGDSAMYLCASSLVMAGVPTDTQYFGPGTRLTVL.

This clonotype turned up a few times. The gene calls are TRBV29-1 and TRBJ1-6, with a tentative D call TRBD1 (5 bases). This CDR3 is built from 13 residues. Trimming pared 3 bases from V and 7 bases from J, leaving 10 bases between. Germline lookup yields CDR1 SQVTM and CDR2 ANQGSEA. CDR3 amino acids: CSVDMDKNSPLHF. CDR3 in DNA: TGCAGCGTTGATATGGACAAAAATTCACCCCTCCACTTT.

This sequence joins TRBV5-1 and TRBJ2-1; D gene uncertain. The CDR3 length is 11 residues. V was shortened by 5 bases and J by 7 bases, with 7 bases between the two germline ends. From germline, CDR1 is SGHRS and CDR2 YFSETQ. The CDR3 protein is CASRVSNEQFF. The CDR3 nucleotides are TGCGCCAGCAGAGTCTCTAATGAGCAGTTCTTC. Full variable domain (outside the CDR3, taken from reference TRBV5-1 and TRBJ2-1): KAGVTQTPRYLIKTRGQQVTLSCSPISGHRSVSWYQQTPGQGLQFLFEYFSETQRNKGNFPGRFSGRQFSNSRSEMNVSTLELGDSALYLCASRVSNEQFFGPGTRLTVL.

The rearrangement links TRBV20-1 to TRBJ2-3; possible D gene TRBD2, 5 bases. This CDR3 is built from 14 residues. Trimming took 1 base from V and 5 from J, leaving 13 bases between them. Germline CDR1 reads DFQATT; CDR2 reads SNEGSKA (reference sequence). This CDR3 is CSARVSPGKDTQYF. CDR3 DNA sequence: TGCAGTGCTAGAGTATCGCCGGGGAAAGATACGCAGTATTTT.

The chain carries TRBV20-1 and TRBJ2-5, with 8 bases fitting TRBD2. Germline lookup yields CDR1 DFQATT and CDR2 SNEGSKA (reference sequence). Trimming took 6 bases from V and 5 from J; bases not matched to a gene: 8. The CDR3 contains 13 residues. CDR3 protein: CSAASGSRETQYF. The CDR3 DNA reads TGCAGTGCCGCTAGCGGGTCGAGGGAGACCCAGTACTTC.

V usage is TRBV9 and J usage is TRBJ1-2; D gene ambiguous. The CDR3 sequence is 14 residues long. V lost 0 bases, J lost 4 bases, and 10 bases lay in between. CDR1 is SGDLS, CDR2 YYNGEE, per germline. CDR3 in amino acids: CASSVVARGYGYTF. CDR3 bases: TGTGCCAGCAGCGTAGTGGCGCGGGGCTATGGCTACACCTTC.

The table lists this clonotype with a few counts. The rearrangement joins TRBV29-1 to TRBJ2-5; 10 positions match TRBD2. CDR1 and CDR2 (germline): SQVTM, ANQGSEA. The CDR3 sequence is 14 residues long. The junction had 6 bases not matched to a gene; V was cut back by 6 bases and J by 2 bases. CDR3 bases: TGCAGCGTAGTAGCGGGGGGTTATCAAGAGACCCAGTACTTC. This sequence encodes CSVVAGGYQETQYF. The complete variable domain, with remaining parts taken from reference TRBV29-1 and TRBJ2-5, reads SAVISQKPSRDICQRGTSLTIQCQVDSQVTMMFWYRQQPGQSLTLIATANQGSEATYESGFVIDKFPISRPNLTFSTLTVSNMSPEDSSIYLCSVVAGGYQETQYFGPGTRLLVL.

This clonotype has a handful of counts. The gene calls are TRBV20-1 and TRBJ2-3; D is possibly TRBD2 (5 bases). This CDR3 contains 18 residues. In germline, CDR1 is DFQATT, CDR2 SNEGSKA (reference sequence). V was cut by 1 base and J by 3 bases, with 23 bases left in between. The CDR3 protein is CSARVIRRGFGGTDTQYF. The CDR3 coding sequence is TGCAGTGCTAGAGTAATTCGCCGCGGATTTGGCGGGACAGATACGCAGTATTTT.

This chain uses TRBV2 with TRBJ1-1; TRBD1 matches at 8 bases. Germline V CDR1 and CDR2: SNHLY, FYNNEI. This CDR3 region has 13 residues. Unmatched junction bases numbered 8, after V lost 6 bases and J lost 8 bases. The CDR3 sequence: CASRADRGQEAFF. DNA of the CDR3: TGTGCCAGCAGGGCTGACAGGGGTCAAGAAGCTTTCTTT.

This clonotype appeared a few times. The gene calls are TRBV20-1 and TRBJ1-1; tentative D call: TRBD1 (6 bases). V lost 3 bases and J 7 bases, leaving 24 bases between the germline ends. CDR1 and CDR2 (germline): DFQATT, SNEGSKA (reference sequence). The CDR3 loop spans 16 amino acids. CDR3 protein: CSASPPGGRHRLEAFF. In DNA form, the CDR3 reads TGCAGTGCTAGTCCCCCCGGGGGCCGACATCGGCTTGAAGCTTTCTTT.

The gene calls are TRBV7-2 and TRBJ1-5; D remains unclear. CDR1 is SGHTA, CDR2 FQGNSA, per germline. This CDR3 contains 12 residues. Trimming left V 5 bases short and J 13 bases short, with 15 bases between. Written as DNA, the CDR3 is TGTGCCAGCAGCAATCTAGACGGAGGACAGCATTTT. This gives the protein CASSNLDGGQHF.

The CDR3 here is CASSQETSVDEQFF. In DNA, the CDR3 is TGCGCCAGCAGCCAGGAAACTAGCGTAGATGAGCAGTTCTTC. The V and J genes are TRBV4-1 and TRBJ2-1, with 7 bases that match TRBD2. Trimming removed 3 bases from V and 8 bases from J; junction bases left unmatched: 7. The length of the CDR3 is 14 residues. Looked up from germline, CDR1 is MGHRA and CDR2 is YSYEKL.

The chain combines TRBV6-2 or TRBV6-3 with TRBJ2-5; 7 bases align to TRBD2. CDR3 length: 15 amino acids. V was clipped by 5 bases and J by 5 bases; unmatched bases: 11. Germline assignment: CDR1 MNHEY and CDR2 SVGEGT. DNA of the CDR3: TGTGCCAGCAGTCCTCTTGCCGCGGGGGAGGAGACCCAGTACTTC. This sequence encodes CASSPLAAGEETQYF.

The genes are TRBV27 and TRBJ1-5; tentatively, D is TRBD1 (5 bases). The germline gives CDR1 MNHEY, CDR2 SMNVEV (reference sequence). The CDR3 runs 13 residues. V was trimmed by 2 bases and J by 5 bases, leaving 7 bases between them. This CDR3 is CASSLIRDQPQHF. The CDR3 bases are TGTGCCAGCAGTTTAATCAGGGATCAGCCCCAGCATTTT.

V usage is TRBV5-6 and J usage is TRBJ1-1; D gene uncertain. With 0 bases removed from V and 4 bases from J, the gap between germline ends came to 25 bases. Germline V gives CDR1 SGHDT, CDR2 YYEEEE. This CDR3 comprises 19 residues. CDR3 sequence reads: CASSLEPGVRRSVITEAFF. CDR3 nucleotide sequence: TGTGCCAGCAGCTTGGAACCGGGAGTGCGACGGAGTGTTATCACTGAAGCTTTCTTT. The whole variable domain, filled in from reference TRBV5-6 and TRBJ1-1, reads DAGVTQSPTHLIKTRGQQVTLRCSPKSGHDTVSWYQQALGQGPQFIFQYYEEEERQRGNFPDRFSGHQFPNYSSELNVNALLLGDSALYLCASSLEPGVRRSVITEAFFGQGTRLTVV.

This clonotype came up a few times. The chain joins TRBV20-1 to TRBJ1-5, with TRBD1 as a possible D gene (5 bases). The CDR3 is 12 amino acids. Germline values: CDR1 DFQATT, CDR2 SNEGSKA (reference sequence). The ends were cut back, 6 bases at V and 4 bases at J, with 10 bases in the middle. In DNA form, the CDR3 reads TGCAGTGCCCAACGGGGGAATCAGCCCCAGCATTTT. Translating gives CSAQRGNQPQHF.

The rearrangement joins TRBV6-2 or TRBV6-3 to TRBJ1-1; TRBD1 matches at 10 bases. J gave up 5 bases and V 5 bases, and 8 bases lay outside the gene matches. CDR1 and CDR2 (germline): MNHEY, SVGEGT. The CDR3 is made up of 15 amino acids. The CDR3 nucleotides are TGTGCCAGCAGTCACGACAGGGGGCGCGGGACTGAAGCTTTCTTT. Translated: CASSHDRGRGTEAFF.

The table lists this clonotype with a few counts. The J gene is TRBJ2-1, the V gene TRBV12-3 or TRBV12-4; TRBD2 agrees at 8 bases. The CDR3 extends over 15 amino acids. V trimming: 1 base; J trimming: 7 bases; junction bases outside the gene matches: 6. The CDR3 sequence: CASSLGSGGPNEQFF. The CDR3 nucleotides are TGTGCCAGCAGTTTAGGTTCGGGGGGGCCTAATGAGCAGTTCTTC.

In the case of this clonotype: Given a much more abundant clone one base away, this may be a read error. The gene calls are TRBV27 and TRBJ2-1; D is perhaps TRBD1 or TRBD2 (6 bases each). Between the trimmed V and J ends, which lost 8 bases and 3 bases, there was a span of 17 bases. From germline, CDR1 is MNHEY and CDR2 SMNVEV (reference sequence). The CDR3 contains 15 residues. In nucleotides, the CDR3 is TGTGCCAGCGCCCGGCTAGGGGGGCGCTACAATGAGCAGTTCTTC. It specifies CASARLGGRYNEQFF.

This clonotype has only a few counts. The chain employs TRBV10-3 and TRBJ1-6; D call uncertain. Germline values: CDR1 ENHRY, CDR2 SYGVKD. The CDR3 loop spans 12 amino acids. V dropped 2 bases and J dropped 10 bases, with 6 bases sitting between them. The CDR3 DNA follows: TGTGCCATCAGTGAGACGGAGTCACCCCTCCACTTT. This gives the protein CAISETESPLHF.

Concerning this clonotype: Since a much larger clone is just one base distant, this may be a read error. This rearrangement joins TRBV20-1 to TRBJ2-3; 7 nucleotides agree with TRBD1. Germline V gene lookup returns CDR1 DFQATT and CDR2 SNEGSKA (reference sequence). The CDR3 consists of 12 residues. The CDR3 loop reads CSANRGTDAQYF. CDR3 DNA sequence: TGCAGTGCTAACAGGGGCACAGATGCGCAGTATTTT.

As for this clonotype: This could be a read error, since a much larger clone is one nucleotide away. V is TRBV20-1 and J is TRBJ2-7; possible D gene TRBD2, 6 bases. Trimming took off 4 bases at V and 7 bases at J, with 23 bases between the two ends. Germline CDR1 is DFQATT and CDR2 is SNEGSKA (reference sequence). The CDR3 is 15 amino acids. The CDR3 sequence is CSATTIGTSGDEQYF. CDR3 nucleotides: TGCAGTGCTACTACCATAGGGACCTCGGGAGATGAGCAGTACTTC.

The chain has TRBV6-6 and TRBJ2-4; 7 bases match TRBD2. Germline CDR1 MNHNY, CDR2 SVGAGI (reference sequence). This CDR3 contains 13 residues. The V gene end was trimmed by 2 bases and the J gene end by 8 bases; junction bases not matched to a gene: 3. CDR3 residues: CASSYGGRDIQYF. The CDR3 nucleotides are TGTGCCAGCAGTTACGGAGGGAGGGACATTCAGTACTTC.

The CDR3 sequence is CASSLGTVGTDTQYF. DNA of the CDR3: TGTGCCAGCAGCCTCGGGACAGTTGGCACAGATACGCAGTATTTT. The J gene is TRBJ2-3, the V gene TRBV7-9, with 7 positions matching TRBD1. J gave up 1 base and V 5 bases, and 6 bases lay outside the gene matches. The germline V gene has CDR1 SEHNR and CDR2 FQNEAQ (reference sequence). CDR3 length: 15 amino acids.

The rearrangement joins TRBV7-8 to TRBJ1-4, with D possibly TRBD1 on 5 matching bases. The CDR3 is made up of 16 amino acids. V was pared by 0 bases and J by 5 bases, with 13 bases between. Germline values: CDR1 SGHVS, CDR2 FQNEAQ. CDR3 amino acids: CASSLAPGRLNEKLFF. As DNA, the CDR3 is TGTGCCAGCAGCTTAGCGCCGGGACGGCTAAATGAAAAACTGTTTTTT.

The rearrangement uses TRBV3-1 and TRBJ1-1; possible D gene TRBD1, 6 bases. Deletions cut 1 base from V and 3 bases from J, with 12 bases between. CDR1 LGHDT and CDR2 YNNKEL come from the germline V gene (reference sequence). The CDR3 extends over 15 amino acids. CDR3 sequence: CASSQAPRGDTEAFF. CDR3 coding DNA: TGTGCCAGCAGCCAAGCCCCAAGGGGGGACACTGAAGCTTTCTTT.

This clonotype appeared a few times. This chain connects TRBV7-3 to TRBJ2-3; D remains ambiguous. CDR1 SGHTA and CDR2 FQGTGA come from the germline V gene. The V and J ends lost 5 bases and 1 base respectively, with 7 bases between them. The CDR3 is 13 amino acids. The CDR3 coding sequence is TGTGCCAGCAGCGCAACCCGCACAGATACGCAGTATTTT. Translated: CASSATRTDTQYF.